This TCR beta chain was captured in a study of shared T cell receptors in the human thymus (dated by TCRdb to about 2021). Background for the entire study: The study examined how self-reactive, shared T-cell receptor alpha chains are generated in the human thymus.

V sheds 2 bases and J sheds 5 bases, leaving 17 bases between their ends. CDR1 SGHAT and CDR2 FQNNGV were looked up in the germline V gene. The CDR3 runs 16 residues from the cysteine to the phenylalanine. Solely the CDR3 DNA is kept, with 48 bases framed from the first base. The library relied on the immunoSEQ multiplex PCR assay. TCRdb stores this immuneACCESS table with in-frame sequences only. Part of the clones is absent; in the studies checked, under half of the shortfall reflects unresolved V genes, and no reason is known for the rest. Recorded for this sample are about 730,000 clones; 80% to 90% of them occurred a single time. The top ten clones comprise approximately 0.01% of the sample. Concerning this clone: What this receptor recognizes is not known. No base-level quality is on record; no much larger clone is a single base apart.

These data also featured in a second study, about human thymus T cells. That second report states: Immunologically healthy infants undergoing open corrective cardiac surgery for congenital heart defects in Finland were used as donors. Thymus tissue was collected as surgical resects that were removed during corrective cardiac surgery. Both the thymic and the peripheral blood repertoires appeared to show biased V and J gene segment usage. The related research reported highly overlapping thymic TCR repertoires among unrelated individuals. The study used under ten infant thymus samples plus four related peripheral blood samples to characterize TCR alpha and beta repertoires. The cohort included more than 5 male and two female infants, with donor ages spanning 7 to 244 days. Thymocytes were freed from the tissue by mechanical means and kept at -70 degrees C as pellets of roughly 9.5-31 million cells. A QIAsymphony instrument was used to extract genomic DNA from the frozen cell pellets. Using the immunoSEQ multiplex PCR assay, the TCRB and TCRAD loci were amplified from a standardized quantity of quality-controlled genomic DNA. The amplicons spanned the V(D)J region and were long enough to cover the CDR3 and allow V and J genes to be identified. The commercial immunoSEQ service was used to sequence amplicons on an Illumina platform. Primer bias and sequencing errors were corrected using previously described methods, and TCRAD and TCRB definitions followed the IMGT database. The repertoires were analysed using immunoSEQ Analyzer 3.0 and VDJTools for basic statistics, V/J segment usage, diversity estimates, rarefaction and pairwise overlap. Diversity was estimated using the Chao1, ChaoE, Efron-Thisted, Shannon and inverse Simpson indices, and was also estimated on datasets down-sampled to the size of the smallest sample. For repertoire overlap, CDR3 nucleotide sequence, V gene and J gene had to match strictly, and clustering was done by Jaccard-based multidimensional scaling. On average, thymus samples gave 650,000 to 850,000 unique TCRB clonotypes, whereas blood samples gave approximately 84,000.

The V and J segments used are TRBV11-2 and TRBJ2-3; a tentative D call is TRBD2 (6 bases match). Sample: thymocytes. This TCR was recovered from a girl in the first two years of life with a congenital heart defect. Donor details come from another sample of the same person, matched by shared clones. The DNA reads as follows: TGTGCCAGCAGCTTACTAAGGACTACCTTAAGAGATACGCAGTATTTT. Translation gives CASSLLRTTLRDTQYF.